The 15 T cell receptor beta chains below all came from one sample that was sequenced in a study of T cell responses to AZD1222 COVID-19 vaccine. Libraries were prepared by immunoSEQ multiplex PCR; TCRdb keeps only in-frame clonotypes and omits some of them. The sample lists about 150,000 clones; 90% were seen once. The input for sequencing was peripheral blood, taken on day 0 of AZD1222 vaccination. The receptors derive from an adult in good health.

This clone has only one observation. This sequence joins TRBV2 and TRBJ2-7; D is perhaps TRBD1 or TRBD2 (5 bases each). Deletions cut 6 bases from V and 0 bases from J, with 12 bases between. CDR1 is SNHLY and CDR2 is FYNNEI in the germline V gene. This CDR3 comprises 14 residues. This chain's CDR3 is CASSRDGLSYEQYF. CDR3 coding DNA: TGTGCCAGCAGCAGGGACGGGCTCTCCTACGAGCAGTACTTC. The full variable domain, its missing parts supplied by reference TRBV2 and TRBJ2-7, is EPEVTQTPSHQVTQMGQEVILRCVPISNHLYFYWYRQILGQKVEFLVSFYNNEISEKSEIFDDQFSVERPDGSNFTLKIRSTKLEDSAMYFCASSRDGLSYEQYFGPGTRLTVT.

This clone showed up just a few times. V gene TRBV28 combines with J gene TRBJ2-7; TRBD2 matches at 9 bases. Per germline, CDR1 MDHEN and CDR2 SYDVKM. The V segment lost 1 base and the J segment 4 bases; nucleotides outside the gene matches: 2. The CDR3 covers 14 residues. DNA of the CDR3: TGTGCCAGCAGTTTATTTAGCGGGAGTTACGAGCAGTACTTC. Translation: CASSLFSGSYEQYF.

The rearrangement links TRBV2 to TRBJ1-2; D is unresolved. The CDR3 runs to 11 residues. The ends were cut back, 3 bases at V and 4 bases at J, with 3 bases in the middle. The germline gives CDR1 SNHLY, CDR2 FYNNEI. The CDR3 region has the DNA TGTGCCAGCAGTGAGCGCTATGGCTACACCTTC. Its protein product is CASSERYGYTF.

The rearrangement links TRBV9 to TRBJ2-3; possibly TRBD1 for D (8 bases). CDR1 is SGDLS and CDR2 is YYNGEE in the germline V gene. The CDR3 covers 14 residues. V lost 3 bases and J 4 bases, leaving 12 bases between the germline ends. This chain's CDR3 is CASSDRGGPDTQYF. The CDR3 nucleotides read TGTGCCAGCAGCGACAGGGGGGGCCCAGATACGCAGTATTTT.

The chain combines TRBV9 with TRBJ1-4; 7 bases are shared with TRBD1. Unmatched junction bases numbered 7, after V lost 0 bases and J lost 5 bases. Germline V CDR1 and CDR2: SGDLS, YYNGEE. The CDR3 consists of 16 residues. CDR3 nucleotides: TGTGCCAGCAGCGTAGCTACCGGGACAGCGAATGAAAAACTGTTTTTT. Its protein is CASSVATGTANEKLFF.

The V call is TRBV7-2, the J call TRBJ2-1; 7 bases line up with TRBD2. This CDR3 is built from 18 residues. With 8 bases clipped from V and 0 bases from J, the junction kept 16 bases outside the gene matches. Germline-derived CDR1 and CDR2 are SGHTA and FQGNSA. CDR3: CASLWTMVAGSSYNEQFF. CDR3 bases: TGTGCCAGCCTATGGACTATGGTAGCGGGCAGCTCCTACAATGAGCAGTTCTTC.

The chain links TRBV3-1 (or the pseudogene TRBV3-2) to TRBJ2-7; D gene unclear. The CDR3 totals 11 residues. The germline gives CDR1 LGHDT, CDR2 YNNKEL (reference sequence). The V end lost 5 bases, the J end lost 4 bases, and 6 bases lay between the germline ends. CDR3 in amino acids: CASSTDYEQYF. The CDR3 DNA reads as TGTGCCAGCAGCACCGATTACGAGCAGTACTTC.

The CDR3 nucleotides are TGTGCCAGCAGCCTCGGGACAGGAACAAACACCATATATTTT. Encoded protein: CASSLGTGTNTIYF. V and J are TRBV5-6 and TRBJ1-3; TRBD1 aligns across 8 bases. The length of the CDR3 is 14 residues. The germline V gene encodes CDR1 SGHDT and CDR2 YYEEEE. V trimming: 4 bases; J trimming: 6 bases; junction bases outside the gene matches: 6. Drawing the rest from reference TRBV5-6 and TRBJ1-3, the complete variable domain is DAGVTQSPTHLIKTRGQQVTLRCSPKSGHDTVSWYQQALGQGPQFIFQYYEEEERQRGNFPDRFSGHQFPNYSSELNVNALLLGDSALYLCASSLGTGTNTIYFGEGSWLTVV.

CDR3 bases: TGTGCCAGCAGTACTTGGGGGGGCTTGAACACTGAAGCTTTCTTT. It encodes CASSTWGGLNTEAFF. The gene calls are TRBV28 and TRBJ1-1; TRBD1 is a possible D gene (6 bases). V lost 5 bases and J 0 bases, leaving 13 bases between the germline ends. The length of the CDR3 is 15 residues. Germline loops: CDR1 MDHEN, CDR2 SYDVKM.

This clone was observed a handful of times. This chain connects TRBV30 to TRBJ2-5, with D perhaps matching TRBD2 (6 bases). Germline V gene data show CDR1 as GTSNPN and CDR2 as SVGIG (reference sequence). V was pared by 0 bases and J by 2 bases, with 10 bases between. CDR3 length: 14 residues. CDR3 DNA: TGTGCCTGGAGTGTAGTTAGCGGACAAGAGACCCAGTACTTC. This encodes CAWSVVSGQETQYF.

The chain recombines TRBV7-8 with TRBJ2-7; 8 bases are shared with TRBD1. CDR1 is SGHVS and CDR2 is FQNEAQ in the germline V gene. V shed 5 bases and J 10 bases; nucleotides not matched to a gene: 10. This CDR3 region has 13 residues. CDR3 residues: CASSPDAGQGQYF. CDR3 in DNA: TGTGCCAGCAGCCCAGACGCCGGACAGGGACAGTACTTC. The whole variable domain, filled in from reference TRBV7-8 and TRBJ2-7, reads GAGVSQSPRYKVAKRGQDVALRCDPISGHVSLFWYQQALGQGPEFLTYFQNEAQLDKSGLPSDRFFAERPEGSVSTLKIQRTQQEDSAVYLCASSPDAGQGQYFGPGTRLTVT.

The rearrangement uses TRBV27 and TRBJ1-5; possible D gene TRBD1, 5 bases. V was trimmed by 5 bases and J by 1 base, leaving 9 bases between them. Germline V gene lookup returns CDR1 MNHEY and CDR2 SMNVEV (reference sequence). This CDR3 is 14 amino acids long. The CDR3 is CASSPGGSNQPQHF. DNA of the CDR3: TGTGCCAGCAGTCCCGGGGGAAGCAATCAGCCCCAGCATTTT.

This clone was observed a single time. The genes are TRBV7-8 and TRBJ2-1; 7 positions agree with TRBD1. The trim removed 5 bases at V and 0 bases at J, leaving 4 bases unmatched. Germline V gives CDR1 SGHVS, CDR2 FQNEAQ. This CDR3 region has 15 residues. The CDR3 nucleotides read TGTGCCAGCAGCCTCAGGGGGTACTCCTACAATGAGCAGTTCTTC. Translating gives CASSLRGYSYNEQFF.

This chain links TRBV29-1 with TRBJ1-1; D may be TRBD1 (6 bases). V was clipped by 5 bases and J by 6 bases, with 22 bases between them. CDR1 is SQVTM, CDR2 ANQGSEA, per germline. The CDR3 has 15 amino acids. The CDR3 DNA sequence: TGCAGCGTTCACAATTCGGCGGTGGGGGCGGCTGAAGCTTTCTTT. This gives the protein CSVHNSAVGAAEAFF.

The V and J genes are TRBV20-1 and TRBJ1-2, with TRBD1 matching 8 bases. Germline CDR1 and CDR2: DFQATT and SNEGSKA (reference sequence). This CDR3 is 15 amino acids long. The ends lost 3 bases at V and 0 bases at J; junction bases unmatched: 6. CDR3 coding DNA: TGCAGTGCTAGTCCTCCGGGACAGGCTAACTATGGCTACACCTTC. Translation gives CSASPPGQANYGYTF.